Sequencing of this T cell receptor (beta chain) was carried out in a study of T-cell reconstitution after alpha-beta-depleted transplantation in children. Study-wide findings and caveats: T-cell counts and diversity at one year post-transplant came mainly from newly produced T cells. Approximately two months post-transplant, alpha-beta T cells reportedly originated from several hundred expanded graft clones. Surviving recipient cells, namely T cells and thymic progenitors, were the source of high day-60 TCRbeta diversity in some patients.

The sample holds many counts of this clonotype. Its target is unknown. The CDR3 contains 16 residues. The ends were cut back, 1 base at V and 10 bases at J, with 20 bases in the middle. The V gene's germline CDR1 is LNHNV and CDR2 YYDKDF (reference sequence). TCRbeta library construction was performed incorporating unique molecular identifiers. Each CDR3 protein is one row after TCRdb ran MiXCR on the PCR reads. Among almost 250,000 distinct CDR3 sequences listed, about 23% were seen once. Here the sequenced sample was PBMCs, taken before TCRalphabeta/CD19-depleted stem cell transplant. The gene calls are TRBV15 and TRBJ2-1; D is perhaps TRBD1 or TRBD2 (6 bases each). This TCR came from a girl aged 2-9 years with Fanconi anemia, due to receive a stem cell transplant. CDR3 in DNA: TGTGCCACCAGCAGAGTGTGGGGGCGAGGGGAGGCAGAGCAGTTCTTC. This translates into CATSRVWGRGEAEQFF.